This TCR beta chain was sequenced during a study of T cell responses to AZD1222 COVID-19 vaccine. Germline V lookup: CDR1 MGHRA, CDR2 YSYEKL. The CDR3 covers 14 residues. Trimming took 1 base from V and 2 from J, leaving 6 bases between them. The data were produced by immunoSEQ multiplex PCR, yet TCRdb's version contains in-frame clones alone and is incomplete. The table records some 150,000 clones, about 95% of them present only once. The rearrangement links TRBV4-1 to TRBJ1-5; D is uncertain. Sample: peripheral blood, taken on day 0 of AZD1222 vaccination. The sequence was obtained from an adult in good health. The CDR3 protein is CASSQVWRNQPQHF. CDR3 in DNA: TGCGCCAGCAGCCAAGTTTGGCGCAATCAGCCCCAGCATTTT.